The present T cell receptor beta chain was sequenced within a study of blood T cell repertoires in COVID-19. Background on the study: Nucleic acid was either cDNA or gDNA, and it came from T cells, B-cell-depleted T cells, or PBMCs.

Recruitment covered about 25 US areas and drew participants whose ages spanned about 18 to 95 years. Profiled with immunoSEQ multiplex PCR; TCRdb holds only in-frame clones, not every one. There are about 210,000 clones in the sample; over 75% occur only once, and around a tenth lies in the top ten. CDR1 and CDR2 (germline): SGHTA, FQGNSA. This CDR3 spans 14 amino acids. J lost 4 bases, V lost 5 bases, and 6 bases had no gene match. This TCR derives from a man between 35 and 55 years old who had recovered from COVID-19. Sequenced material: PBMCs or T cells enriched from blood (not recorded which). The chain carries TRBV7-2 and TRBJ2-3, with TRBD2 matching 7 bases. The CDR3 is CASSPGGSADTQYF. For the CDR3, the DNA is TGTGCCAGCAGCCCGGGGGGTTCAGCAGATACGCAGTATTTT.